These T cell receptor beta chains were read from a single sample in a study of blood T cell repertoires in COVID-19. This table comes from immunoSEQ multiplex PCR, and its TCRdb copy is limited to in-frame clones, with some not included. The sample has roughly 230,000 clones; roughly 91% are singletons. Sample: PBMCs or T cells enriched from blood (not recorded which). These receptors originate from a young woman with acute COVID-19. Both conserved end residues are part of each CDR3. The D gene is left open where the match is weak. Clone size appears in some rows only: once, few, many, or a class for an expanded clone.

TRBJ2-1,-,TRBV19,-,CASIGGHVGNNEQFF,TGTGCCAGTATAGGGGGACATGTGGGGAACAATGAGCAGTTCTTC
TRBJ2-7,-,TRBV27,-,CASSRSSYEQYF,TGTGCCAGCAGCCGCAGCTCCTACGAGCAGTACTTC
TRBJ2-1,-,TRBV4-1,-,CASSPPTMPPYNEQFF,TGCGCCAGCAGCCCCCCTACTATGCCTCCGTACAATGAGCAGTTCTTC
TRBJ2-2,-,TRBV5-1,-,CASSLDRLTGELFF,TGCGCCAGCAGCTTGGACAGGCTCACCGGGGAGCTGTTTTTT
TRBJ2-7,few,TRBV25-1,TRBD1,CASSEYGDRSSYEQYF,TGTGCCAGCAGTGAATATGGGGACAGGAGCTCCTACGAGCAGTACTTC
TRBJ2-1,-,TRBV27,-,CASSPDRSSYNEQFF,TGTGCCAGCAGCCCCGACAGGAGCTCCTACAATGAGCAGTTCTTC
TRBJ1-6,-,TRBV7-9,-,CASTSAKGVSPLHF,TGTGCCAGCACCAGTGCAAAAGGAGTTTCACCCCTCCACTTT
TRBJ2-7,-,TRBV3-1/TRBV3-2,-,CASSQDLGAPREQYF,TGTGCCAGCAGCCAAGATCTAGGGGCGCCACGGGAGCAGTACTTC
TRBJ1-6,few,TRBV6-5,-,CASSYADGPLHF,TGTGCCAGCAGTTACGCAGACGGGCCCCTCCACTTT
TRBJ1-1,once,TRBV19,-,CASSRDTRSTEAFF,TGTGCCAGTAGTAGGGACACACGGAGCACTGAAGCTTTCTTT
TRBJ1-3,-,TRBV2,TRBD1,CASSDSVEGADGNTIYF,TGTGCCAGCAGTGATAGCGTCGAGGGGGCAGATGGAAACACCATATATTTT
TRBJ2-7,once,TRBV4-1,-,CASSQAVPGGPYEQYF,TGCGCCAGCAGCCAAGCGGTCCCGGGGGGCCCCTACGAGCAGTACTTC
TRBJ2-7,-,TRBV3-1/TRBV3-2,-,CASSQVPLATYEQYF,TGTGCCAGCAGCCAAGTCCCCCTAGCGACATACGAGCAGTACTTC
TRBJ1-2,-,TRBV24-1,-,CATRPAGYDGYTF,TGTGCCACCCGCCCCGCAGGGTATGATGGCTACACCTTC
TRBJ2-7,-,TRBV29-1,-,CSVEGTPGAYEQYF,TGCAGCGTTGAAGGAACCCCAGGGGCGTACGAGCAGTACTTC
TRBJ1-5,-,TRBV6-5,-,CASRLTDSNQPQHF,TGTGCCAGCAGACTGACAGATAGCAATCAGCCCCAGCATTTT
TRBJ1-6,-,TRBV19,TRBD1,CASTRDRGQSPLHF,TGTGCCAGTACCCGGGACAGGGGGCAGTCACCCCTCCACTTT
TRBJ1-5,-,TRBV7-9,-,CASSPGFQPQHF,TGTGCCAGCAGCCCGGGATTTCAGCCCCAGCATTTT
TRBJ2-7,-,TRBV6-6,TRBD1,CASSYDRGVAEQYF,TGTGCCAGCAGTTACGACAGGGGAGTGGCAGAGCAGTACTTC
TRBJ2-4,-,TRBV5-1,TRBD1,CASSFGQGAKNIQYF,TGCGCCAGCAGTTTTGGACAGGGGGCCAAAAACATTCAGTACTTC
TRBJ1-1,-,TRBV11-2,TRBD1,CASSLQGQEAFF,TGTGCCAGCAGCTTACAGGGACAGGAAGCTTTCTTT
TRBJ2-2,-,TRBV9,-,CASSARDKNTGELFF,TGTGCCAGCAGCGCCCGGGACAAGAACACCGGGGAGCTGTTTTTT
TRBJ1-5,-,TRBV28,-,CASSRRVSGPSGHQPQHF,TGTGCCAGCAGCCGGAGGGTCTCGGGTCCGTCGGGTCATCAGCCCCAGCATTTT
TRBJ1-5,-,TRBV7-9,-,CASSSPGERQPQHF,TGTGCCAGCAGCTCCCCGGGTGAGCGACAGCCCCAGCATTTT
TRBJ1-3,once,TRBV28,-,CASTFRLRVPPFYTNTIYF,TGTGCCAGCACTTTCCGACTTCGGGTCCCCCCCTTTTATACGAACACCATATATTTT
TRBJ2-1,-,TRBV5-4,TRBD2,CASSASGGLSYNEQFF,TGTGCCAGCAGCGCTAGCGGGGGGCTCTCCTACAATGAGCAGTTCTTC
TRBJ1-2,-,TRBV4-1,TRBD1,CASSRRTGSDGYTF,TGCGCCAGCAGCCGGCGGACAGGGTCGGATGGCTACACCTTC
TRBJ2-7,few,TRBV25-1,-,CASSERQVVPYEQYF,TGTGCCAGCAGTGAACGACAGGTCGTTCCCTACGAGCAGTACTTC
TRBJ1-2,-,TRBV6-2/TRBV6-3,TRBD1,CASSYSRGQGGGYTF,TGTGCCAGCAGTTACTCTCGGGGACAGGGCGGCGGCTACACCTTC
TRBJ2-7,-,TRBV7-9,TRBD1,CASSLSLDRGYEQYF,TGTGCCAGCAGCTTAAGTCTGGACAGGGGGTACGAGCAGTACTTC
TRBJ2-1,-,TRBV5-1,-,CASSPRTRQGHHNEQFF,TGCGCCAGCAGCCCCAGGACTAGACAGGGGCACCACAATGAGCAGTTCTTC
TRBJ1-5,-,TRBV20-1,-,CSASRDRDQPQHF,TGCAGTGCTAGTCGCGACAGAGATCAGCCCCAGCATTTT
TRBJ2-7,-,TRBV28,TRBD1,CASRPGTGVYEQYF,TGTGCCAGCAGACCCGGGACAGGGGTCTACGAGCAGTACTTC
TRBJ1-1,few,TRBV19,-,CASRWGDTEAFF,TGTGCCAGTAGGTGGGGGGACACTGAAGCTTTCTTT